This T cell receptor (beta chain) was captured in a study of T cell responses to AZD1222 COVID-19 vaccine. At the level of the study: Both about-4-week and about-12-week second-dose recipients were combined. Broader study findings: Clonal diversity was possibly underestimated, and white British individuals and females predominated among donors.

In the case of this clone: Its antigen is undetermined.

Germline V gene lookup returns CDR1 SGHTA and CDR2 FQGTGA. V dropped 5 bases and J dropped 3 bases, with 16 bases sitting between them. The length of the CDR3 is 16 residues. TCRdb keeps only in-frame clones here, not all; method: immunoSEQ multiplex PCR. The data contain 90,000 to 110,000 clones, around nine tenths of them singletons. The source of this sequence is an adult in good health. The J gene is TRBJ2-2, the V gene TRBV7-3, with D possibly being TRBD2 (5 bases). The sequencing here drew on peripheral blood, taken on day 0 of AZD1222 vaccination. The DNA for the CDR3 is TGTGCCAGCAGCCCCTGGGCGGGCTGGGACACCGGGGAGCTGTTTTTT. Translation: CASSPWAGWDTGELFF.